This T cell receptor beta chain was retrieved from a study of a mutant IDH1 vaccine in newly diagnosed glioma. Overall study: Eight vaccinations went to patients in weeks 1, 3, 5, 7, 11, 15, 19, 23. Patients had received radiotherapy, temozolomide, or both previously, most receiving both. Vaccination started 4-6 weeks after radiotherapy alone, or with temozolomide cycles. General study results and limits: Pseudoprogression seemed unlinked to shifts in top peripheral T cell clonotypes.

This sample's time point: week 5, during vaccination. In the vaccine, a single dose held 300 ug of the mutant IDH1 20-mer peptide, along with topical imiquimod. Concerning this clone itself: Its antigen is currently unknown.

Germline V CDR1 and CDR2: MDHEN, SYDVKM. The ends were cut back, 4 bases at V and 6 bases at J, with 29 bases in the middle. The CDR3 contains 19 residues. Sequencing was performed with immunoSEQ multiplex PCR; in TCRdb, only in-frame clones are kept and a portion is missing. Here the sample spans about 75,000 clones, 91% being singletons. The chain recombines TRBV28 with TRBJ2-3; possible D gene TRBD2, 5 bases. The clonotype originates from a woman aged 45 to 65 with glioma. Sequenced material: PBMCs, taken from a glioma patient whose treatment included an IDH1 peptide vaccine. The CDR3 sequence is CASSYPKPSSSSVRDTQYF. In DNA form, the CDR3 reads TGTGCCAGCAGTTATCCAAAACCTTCCTCTAGTAGCGTCAGGGATACGCAGTATTTT.